This entry features one TCR beta chain sequence. The antigen remains unidentified. CDR3 and TCR beta VDJ profiling relied on genomic DNA as the template. A single record per CDR3 protein comes from TCRdb applying MiXCR to the reads. Among approximately 200,000 distinct CDR3 sequences listed, around half were seen once. The data were obtained in a study of CD8+CD57+ T cells in acquired aplastic anemia. Notes on the study in general: There were 25 to 35 CD8+ CDR3 sequences that occurred in both patients and controls.

The CDR3 has 15 amino acids. Trimming at V came to 1 base and at J to 2 bases, leaving 8 bases not matched to a gene. From germline, CDR1 is DFQATT and CDR2 SNEGSKA (reference sequence). The chain recombines TRBV20-1 with TRBJ2-7; TRBD2 matches 7 bases. Sequencing input: sorted CD4+, CD8+, or CD8+CD57+ T cells (not recorded which) from PBMCs. This receptor was identified in a human donor in good health, serving as a control. CDR3 DNA: TGCAGTGCTAGAGTCCCGAGCGGGGCGACCTACGAGCAGTACTTC. This codes for CSARVPSGATYEQYF.